This T cell receptor (beta chain) was identified during a study of T-cell memory formation after mild COVID-19. TCRdb itself ran the 5' RACE reads through MiXCR, one entry per CDR3 protein. The table records about 320,000 distinct CDR3 sequences, about 13% of them present only once. CDR1 SGDLS and CDR2 YYNGEE come from the germline V gene. With 0 bases removed from V and 5 bases from J, the gap between germline ends came to 11 bases. The length of the CDR3 is 14 residues. Regarding this clonotype: Its antigen is currently unknown.

Study-level findings and limits: In second-wave clones peaking day 37, SARS-CoV-2 specificity remained unconfirmed.

This sequence originates from a man younger than 35 who had mild COVID-19 (a few samples of this study predate the infection). Cell type and time point are not known. V usage is TRBV9 and J usage is TRBJ2-5; tentative D call: TRBD2 (7 bases). The sequenced sample consisted of PBMCs or a T cell subset sorted from them (not recorded which). The CDR3 DNA is TGTGCCAGCAGCGTAGGGGGAGGGGGTGAGACCCAGTACTTC. It translates to CASSVGGGGETQYF.